Detailed here is one T cell receptor (beta chain). The entry originates in a study of blood T cell repertoires in COVID-19. Study at large: In each case, the material was cDNA or gDNA derived from T cells, B-cell-depleted T cells, or PBMCs.

The method was immunoSEQ multiplex PCR; TCRdb's version includes in-frame clones alone and lacks a portion of them. The table lists a few hundred thousand clones, roughly 89% of them singletons. Germline V lookup: CDR1 MDHEN, CDR2 SYDVKM. The CDR3 has 15 residues. The V end was cut by 4 bases, the J end by 0 bases, with 10 bases between. Seattle's cohort entered during active infection and was followed longitudinally. The TCR originated in a woman in her twenties or thirties with COVID-19, enrolled during active disease. The chain carries TRBV28 and TRBJ1-3, with D perhaps matching TRBD1 (5 bases). The material sequenced was peripheral blood. CDR3 loop: CASSSTGSSGNTIYF. As DNA, the CDR3 is TGTGCCAGCAGTTCTACAGGCTCCTCTGGAAACACCATATATTTT.